Following are 32 T cell receptor beta chains from one sample sequenced in a study of blood T cell repertoires in COVID-19. TCRdb's copy holds only in-frame clones and misses some; the assay was immunoSEQ multiplex PCR. The table shows about 250,000 clones, with 88% occurring only once. Material: peripheral blood. These receptors were taken from a man older than 75 with acute or convalescent COVID-19.

The chain couples TRBV24-1 to TRBJ2-1; possibly TRBD2 for D (5 bases). V was trimmed by 4 bases and J by 3 bases, leaving 21 bases between them. From germline, CDR1 is KGHDR and CDR2 SFDVKD. CDR3 length: 18 amino acids. The CDR3 loop reads CATSDAPGVRAVYNEQFF. In nucleotides, the CDR3 is TGTGCCACCAGTGACGCACCCGGGGTCCGGGCGGTCTACAATGAGCAGTTCTTC.

The chain couples TRBV6-6 to TRBJ1-2; 7 positions match TRBD1. In germline, CDR1 is MNHNY, CDR2 SVGAGI (reference sequence). The length of the CDR3 is 14 residues. V lost 6 bases to trimming and J lost 8 bases; unmatched junction nucleotides: 12. Written as DNA, the CDR3 is TGTGCCAGCAGCAGCTCGGAGGGGGCGCGGGGCTACACCTTC. Translating it yields CASSSSEGARGYTF.

The gene calls are TRBV6-2 or TRBV6-3 and TRBJ2-3; D perhaps matches TRBD2 (6 bases). The germline gives CDR1 MNHEY, CDR2 SVGEGT. The V end lost 1 base, the J end lost 7 bases, and 15 bases lay between the germline ends. The CDR3 contains 15 residues. The CDR3 coding sequence is TGTGCCAGCAGTTACTGGGGGGTCGGAGGCCATACGCAGTATTTT. As protein: CASSYWGVGGHTQYF.

The chain has TRBV19 and TRBJ1-1, with D possibly TRBD1 on 6 matching bases. The CDR3 totals 11 residues. The germline gives CDR1 LNHDA, CDR2 SQIVND (reference sequence). The V end was cut by 11 bases, the J end by 8 bases, with 15 bases between. CDR3 nucleotides: TGTGCCTCTAAGGGGGTTGGGGAAGCTTTCTTT. This codes for CASKGVGEAFF.

The chain links TRBV11-2 to TRBJ1-3; D is unclear. The V gene lost 5 bases and the J gene lost 2 bases, with 10 bases spanning the gap. Per germline, CDR1 SGHAT and CDR2 FQNNGV. The CDR3 totals 14 residues. CDR3 residues: CASSPQRAGNTIYF. For the CDR3, the DNA is TGTGCCAGCAGCCCCCAACGAGCTGGAAACACCATATATTTT.

The V gene is TRBV29-1, the J gene TRBJ2-7; 8 bases are a match to TRBD1. Germline V gene lookup returns CDR1 SQVTM and CDR2 ANQGSEA. The CDR3 covers 14 residues. The ends lost 1 base at V and 4 bases at J; junction bases unmatched: 6. This chain's CDR3 is CSVEVAGGRYEQYF. The CDR3, as DNA: TGCAGCGTTGAAGTAGCAGGGGGCCGGTACGAGCAGTACTTC.

This chain links TRBV28 with TRBJ2-2; 9 bases are a match to TRBD1. V lost 3 bases, J lost 4 bases, and 3 bases stayed unmatched. CDR1 is MDHEN, CDR2 SYDVKM, per germline. The CDR3 runs 15 residues. CDR3 in DNA: TGTGCCAGCAGTTTTGGGGACAGGGCCACCGGGGAGCTGTTTTTT. Translated: CASSFGDRATGELFF.

V usage is TRBV4-2 and J usage is TRBJ1-4, with 9 bases aligning to TRBD1. Germline V gene lookup returns CDR1 LGHNA and CDR2 YNFKEQ. The V segment lost 1 base and the J segment 5 bases; nucleotides outside the gene matches: 8. This CDR3 is built from 17 residues. CDR3 protein: CASSQGPRQGGNEKLFF. For the CDR3, the DNA is TGTGCCAGCAGCCAAGGACCCCGACAGGGGGGGAATGAAAAACTGTTTTTT.

The chain's CDR3 is CASRGPNTEAFF. In DNA, the CDR3 is TGTGCCAGCAGGGGCCCGAACACTGAAGCTTTCTTT. V is TRBV28 and J is TRBJ1-1, with D hard to call. The CDR3 is made up of 12 amino acids. V lost 6 bases to trimming and J lost 1 base, with 6 bases between them. Germline CDR1 and CDR2: MDHEN and SYDVKM.

This chain links TRBV28 with TRBJ2-7, with D possibly being TRBD1 (6 bases). The germline CDR1 and CDR2 sequences are MDHEN and SYDVKM. The CDR3 totals 15 residues. Trimming pared 5 bases from V and 3 bases from J, leaving 17 bases between. The CDR3 nucleotides are TGTGCCAGCAGTGTTATAGGGGGTCCGGACTACGAGCAGTACTTC. The encoded protein is CASSVIGGPDYEQYF.

V usage is TRBV28 and J usage is TRBJ2-3; D gene unclear. The CDR3 spans 12 residues. The germline CDR1 and CDR2 sequences are MDHEN and SYDVKM. V lost 7 bases to trimming and J lost 5 bases, with 10 bases between them. The CDR3 DNA reads as TGTGCCAGCAAACCACGAGAAGATACGCAGTATTTT. Its protein is CASKPREDTQYF.

This chain uses TRBV6-6 with TRBJ2-2, with TRBD1 matching over 7 bases. This CDR3 spans 16 amino acids. From germline, CDR1 is MNHNY and CDR2 SVGAGI (reference sequence). With 4 bases clipped from V and 7 bases from J, the junction kept 12 bases outside the gene matches. The CDR3 DNA sequence: TGTGCCAGCAGTTCGACAGGGTCTAACACGGTCGGGGAGCTGTTTTTT. Residues: CASSSTGSNTVGELFF.

This chain links TRBV5-6 with TRBJ2-7; D is possibly TRBD2 (7 bases). V gave up 0 bases and J gave up 1 base, with 14 bases separating them. Germline V gene lookup returns CDR1 SGHDT and CDR2 YYEEEE. There are 16 residues in the CDR3. This CDR3 is CASSLGGRGPSYEQYF. As DNA, the CDR3 is TGTGCCAGCAGCTTGGGAGGGCGGGGGCCATCCTACGAGCAGTACTTC.

V is TRBV7-3 and J is TRBJ2-7; 10 bases line up with TRBD1. The germline CDR1 and CDR2 sequences are SGHTA and FQGTGA. The ends lost 4 bases at V and 7 bases at J; junction bases unmatched: 10. The CDR3 totals 15 residues. CDR3 loop: CASSSSPGQGWEQYF. The CDR3 nucleotides read TGTGCCAGCAGCTCCAGCCCGGGACAGGGGTGGGAGCAGTACTTC.

A few counts support this clone. V gene TRBV7-3 combines with J gene TRBJ1-1; 8 positions agree with TRBD1. This CDR3 comprises 17 residues. The J segment lost 1 base and the V segment lost 1 base, leaving 8 bases of the junction unmatched. Germline-derived CDR1 and CDR2 are SGHTA and FQGTGA. Written as DNA, the CDR3 is TGTGCCAGCAGCTTAAGACCCCCAGGGACAGGGAACACTGAAGCTTTCTTT. It specifies CASSLRPPGTGNTEAFF.

This chain links TRBV27 with TRBJ1-5, with D maybe TRBD1 (5 bases). The length of the CDR3 is 15 residues. Per germline, CDR1 MNHEY and CDR2 SMNVEV (reference sequence). The V end was cut by 7 bases, the J end by 1 base, with 14 bases between. The CDR3 sequence: CASTPGSGSNQPQHF. Written as DNA, the CDR3 is TGTGCCAGCACCCCAGGGTCAGGAAGCAATCAGCCCCAGCATTTT.

The chain recombines TRBV7-6 with TRBJ2-2, with TRBD1 matching 8 bases. Germline lookup yields CDR1 SGHVS and CDR2 FNYEAQ. The CDR3 has 15 residues. V gave up 3 bases and J gave up 6 bases; unmatched junction bases: 6. The CDR3 DNA reads TGTGCCAGCAGCTTGACAGGGGAATTGCCCGGGGAGCTGTTTTTT. Amino acids: CASSLTGELPGELFF.

This clone came up once. The J gene is TRBJ2-4, the V gene TRBV3-1 (or the pseudogene TRBV3-2); TRBD2 aligns across 9 bases. The trim removed 0 bases at V and 7 bases at J, leaving 16 bases unmatched. CDR3 length: 19 residues. Germline V CDR1 and CDR2: LGHDT, YNNKEL (reference sequence). The CDR3 sequence: CASSQDQHPPGLARNIQYF. The DNA of the CDR3 is TGTGCCAGCAGCCAAGATCAACACCCTCCGGGACTAGCAAGGAACATTCAGTACTTC.

The chain employs TRBV28 and TRBJ2-1, with 9 bases fitting TRBD2. V shed 4 bases, J shed 6 bases, and the junction held 10 bases outside the gene matches. Looked up from germline, CDR1 is MDHEN and CDR2 is SYDVKM. The CDR3 runs to 16 residues. DNA of the CDR3: TGTGCCAGCAGTTCACTTAGCGGGAGTCTTTTCAATGAGCAGTTCTTC. Amino acid sequence: CASSSLSGSLFNEQFF.

This clone was seen only once. The rearrangement links TRBV25-1 to TRBJ2-5; D is unresolved. V lost 9 bases and J lost 1, with 9 bases in between. The CDR3 sequence is 12 residues long. CDR1 is MGHDK, CDR2 SYGVNS, per germline. CDR3 region: CARERSQETQYF. CDR3 sequence (DNA): TGTGCCAGAGAACGGAGCCAAGAGACCCAGTACTTC.

The gene calls are TRBV4-1 and TRBJ2-3; 9 nucleotides match TRBD2. The germline CDR1 and CDR2 sequences are MGHRA and YSYEKL. With V trimmed by 4 bases and J by 5 bases, 13 bases remained unmatched. The CDR3 runs 17 residues. The CDR3 loop is CASSLRARGGGGDTQYF. The CDR3 DNA sequence: TGCGCCAGCAGCCTGAGAGCGCGGGGGGGCGGTGGAGATACGCAGTATTTT.

The J gene is TRBJ2-5, the V gene TRBV19, with 10 positions matching TRBD2. Germline CDR1 is LNHDA and CDR2 is SQIVND (reference sequence). This CDR3 contains 13 residues. J lost 6 bases, V lost 7 bases, and 5 bases had no gene match. The CDR3 nucleotides are TGTGCCAGTAAGGATAGCGGGAGGCAGACCCAGTACTTC. Amino acids: CASKDSGRQTQYF.

On this clone itself: This sample includes further DNA sequences coding for the same CDR3. The chain is built from TRBV9 and TRBJ2-1; 10 nucleotides line up with TRBD2. Germline values: CDR1 SGDLS, CDR2 YYNGEE. Germline trimming cut 3 bases from V and 4 bases from J; bases unmatched to any gene: 4. This CDR3 is built from 15 residues. The CDR3 is CASSASSGSYNEQFF. As DNA, the CDR3 is TGTGCCAGCAGCGCTTCTAGCGGGAGTTACAATGAGCAGTTCTTC.

The chain links TRBV7-9 to TRBJ2-2, with D possibly being TRBD1 (5 bases). Trimming removed 5 bases at V and 0 bases at J, with 13 bases between. CDR1 is SEHNR, CDR2 FQNEAQ, per germline (reference sequence). The CDR3 totals 16 residues. CDR3: CASSPRQFANTGELFF. CDR3 coding DNA: TGTGCCAGCAGCCCACGACAGTTCGCGAACACCGGGGAGCTGTTTTTT. The full variable domain, with the rest looked up from reference TRBV7-9 and TRBJ2-2, is DTGVSQNPRHKITKRGQNVTFRCDPISEHNRLYWYRQTLGQGPEFLTYFQNEAQLEKSRLLSDRFSAERPKGSFSTLEIQRTEQGDSAMYLCASSPRQFANTGELFFGEGSRLTVL.

The CDR3 DNA is TGCGCCAGCAGCTCCGAAGGTCAGGGCTTACAGAAACTGTTTTTT. Protein sequence: CASSSEGQGLQKLFF. This chain joins TRBV5-1 and TRBJ1-4; maybe TRBD1 (5 bases). Germline CDR1 and CDR2: SGHRS and YFSETQ. The CDR3 consists of 15 residues. V was cut by 3 bases and J by 11 bases, with 20 bases left in between.

This chain uses TRBV19 with TRBJ1-2; the D is unclear. Trimming left V 4 bases short and J 2 bases short, with 11 bases between. CDR3 length: 14 amino acids. Germline assignment: CDR1 LNHDA and CDR2 SQIVND (reference sequence). The CDR3 nucleotides read TGTGCCAGTAGTAAACTTACAGAAAACTATGGCTACACCTTC. Translated, it gives CASSKLTENYGYTF.

In this sample, this clone turned up once. The chain has TRBV5-1 and TRBJ1-1; unclear D gene. CDR3 length equals 13 residues. Germline V gene data show CDR1 as SGHRS and CDR2 as YFSETQ. V lost 7 bases, J lost 0 bases, and 10 bases lay in between. The CDR3 region has the DNA TGCGCCAGCCACGAACGAGTGAACACTGAAGCTTTCTTT. Translating gives CASHERVNTEAFF.

The chain is built from TRBV6-5 and TRBJ1-6; TRBD1 aligns across 9 bases. This CDR3 has 14 residues. CDR1 and CDR2 (germline): MNHEY, SVGAGI. Trimming took 4 bases from V and 7 from J; bases not matched to a gene: 2. DNA for the CDR3: TGTGCCAGCAGTTGGGACAGGGTCAATTCACCCCTCCACTTT. Protein product: CASSWDRVNSPLHF.

This clone has more than one count but fewer than ten. The chain has TRBV7-9 and TRBJ1-3; D might be TRBD1 (5 bases). CDR1 is SEHNR, CDR2 FQNEAQ, per germline (reference sequence). CDR3 length: 17 residues. Trimming left V 1 base short and J 3 bases short, with 16 bases between. The CDR3 protein is CASSLGRRATGGNTIYF. CDR3 coding DNA: TGTGCCAGCAGCTTAGGACGCAGGGCTACGGGTGGAAACACCATATATTTT.

This chain links TRBV7-2 with TRBJ1-1, with a weak D call TRBD1 (5 bases). Between the trimmed V and J ends, which lost 4 bases and 1 base, there was a span of 13 bases. Germline CDR1 SGHTA, CDR2 FQGNSA. The CDR3 has 15 residues. The CDR3 nucleotides are TGTGCCAGCAGCTCTCGTCGGGGGTCGAACACTGAAGCTTTCTTT. It codes for CASSSRRGSNTEAFF. The variable domain in full, with the rest retrieved from reference TRBV7-2 and TRBJ1-1, is GAGVSQSPSNKVTEKGKDVELRCDPISGHTALYWYRQSLGQGLEFLIYFQGNSAPDKSGLPSDRFSAERTGGSVSTLTIQRTQQEDSAVYLCASSSRRGSNTEAFFGQGTRLTVV.

J is TRBJ2-6 and V is TRBV19; 7 bases fit TRBD1. The CDR3 extends over 17 amino acids. Germline-derived CDR1 and CDR2 are LNHDA and SQIVND (reference sequence). J lost 4 bases, V lost 6 bases, and 12 bases had no gene match. CDR3 DNA sequence: TGTGCCAGTAGGCTCGCCCACAGGGGACCCGGGGCCAACGTCCTGACTTTC. Encoded protein: CASRLAHRGPGANVLTF. The full variable domain, with the rest looked up from reference TRBV19 and TRBJ2-6, is DGGITQSPKYLFRKEGQNVTLSCEQNLNHDAMYWYRQDPGQGLRLIYYSQIVNDFQKGDIAEGYSVSREKKESFPLTVTSAQKNPTAFYLCASRLAHRGPGANVLTFGAGSRLTVL.

This rearrangement joins TRBV7-2 to TRBJ2-6, with TRBD1 as a possible D gene (6 bases). Germline CDR1 is SGHTA and CDR2 is FQGNSA. The CDR3 extends over 15 amino acids. Trimming left V 5 bases short and J 1 base short, with 9 bases between. Written as DNA, the CDR3 is TGTGCCAGCAGCATACAGGGATCTGGGGCCAACGTCCTGACTTTC. It specifies CASSIQGSGANVLTF.